This passage covers 6 T cell receptor beta chains from one sample sequenced in a study of a mutant IDH1 vaccine in newly diagnosed glioma. The sample's time point: week 23, last vaccination. Doses of 300 ug of mutant IDH1 20-mer peptide were given with topical imiquimod. Which antigens these TCRs recognize remains unknown. Some clones are missing from TCRdb's copy, which holds only in-frame ones; the method was immunoSEQ multiplex PCR. The sample lists about 44,000 clones, 80% to 95% occurring once. The specimen comprised PBMCs, sampled from a glioma patient whose treatment included an IDH1 peptide vaccine. All receptors come from a man aged 45-65 years with glioma.

This chain uses TRBV4-3 with TRBJ1-3, with a possible D match to TRBD1 (6 bases). The germline V and J ends were trimmed by 0 bases and 3 bases, with 15 bases remaining between them. The length of the CDR3 is 17 residues. Germline V lookup: CDR1 LGHNA, CDR2 YSLEER. CDR3 bases: TGCGCCAGCAGCCAAGATTCCGGGGGCAGGGTTGGAAACACCATATATTTT. It yields the protein CASSQDSGGRVGNTIYF.

CDR3 DNA: TGTGCCAGCAGCGTGGGGACGGCCCATGGCTACACCTTC. This encodes CASSVGTAHGYTF. V and J are TRBV9 and TRBJ1-2; the D gene is possibly TRBD1 (5 bases). V was pared by 2 bases and J by 6 bases, with 11 bases between. Per the germline V gene, CDR1 is SGDLS and CDR2 is YYNGEE. The CDR3 extends over 13 amino acids.

The CDR3 loop reads CASSQLPGTAKTGANVLTF. CDR3 in DNA: TGTGCCAGCTCACAACTCCCCGGGACAGCGAAGACTGGGGCCAACGTCCTGACTTTC. V gene TRBV18 combines with J gene TRBJ2-6; 7 bases match TRBD1. The CDR3 loop spans 19 amino acids. Germline values: CDR1 KGHSH, CDR2 LQKENI. J was trimmed by 2 bases and V by 4 bases; bases with no gene match: 14.

The chain has TRBV27 and TRBJ1-1; TRBD1 matches at 8 bases. The CDR3 has 11 amino acids. CDR1 and CDR2 (germline): MNHEY, SMNVEV (reference sequence). Trimming at V came to 5 bases and at J to 11 bases, leaving 4 bases not matched to a gene. CDR3 sequence reads: CASSRTGRAFF. CDR3 nucleotides: TGTGCCAGCAGTCGGACAGGGCGGGCTTTCTTT.

The J gene is TRBJ2-7, the V gene TRBV30; 14 bases match TRBD2. The V segment lost 1 base and the J segment 5 bases; nucleotides outside the gene matches: 13. In germline, CDR1 is GTSNPN, CDR2 SVGIG (reference sequence). The CDR3 length is 18 residues. CDR3 sequence: CAWSAGPTSGGAENEQYF. The DNA for the CDR3 is TGTGCCTGGAGTGCCGGGCCGACTAGCGGGGGGGCCGAAAACGAGCAGTACTTC.

The chain links TRBV4-3 to TRBJ2-1; 7 nucleotides line up with TRBD1. This CDR3 region has 15 residues. Trimming took 1 base from V and 12 from J; bases not matched to a gene: 12. The germline CDR1 and CDR2 sequences are LGHNA and YSLEER. In DNA, the CDR3 is TGCGCCAGCAGCCAAGGACAGGGCCCAACACAGTGGCAGTTCTTC. Its protein product is CASSQGQGPTQWQFF.